These T cell receptor beta chains were read from a single sample in a study of blood T cells in healthy people across ages. In TCRdb, the 5' RACE reads were re-called with MiXCR into one record per CDR3 protein. The sample lists approximately 1.5 million distinct CDR3 sequences, about 35% occurring once. The sample consisted of blood. These receptors came from a woman aged 25 to 39 in good health. Both conserved end residues are part of each CDR3. Part of the rows lack a size; the others show once, few, many or a class for expanded clones.

once	12	TRBJ1-1	TRBV27	CASRTGATEAFF
NA	12	TRBJ1-2	TRBV2	CASRVDREGYTF
NA	15	TRBJ2-5	TRBV5-1	CASSFPDRGMETQYF
once	12	NA	TRBV3-1	CANSQDLGEQYF
NA	13	TRBJ1-2	TRBV20-1	CSAAWATGYGYTF
NA	11	TRBJ2-3	TRBV10-2	CASSEIDTQYF
NA	13	TRBJ2-7	TRBV20-1	CSAHRRVSYEQYF
once	13	TRBJ2-1	TRBV11-2	CASSLAPGFEQFF
many	14	TRBJ1-6	TRBV20-1	CSATQGTAGSPLHF
few	13	TRBJ2-3	TRBV6-4	CASRDMDRDTQYF
NA	13	TRBJ2-7	TRBV7-9	CASSSDASYEQYF
NA	16	TRBJ2-3	TRBV24-1	CATSATTGATPDTQYF
few	15	TRBJ2-7	TRBV6-1	CASSTGQGLDSEQYF
NA	12	TRBJ2-7	TRBV2	CASRGRGNEQYF
NA	14	TRBJ1-1	TRBV3-1	CASSHDSKNTEAFF
few	13	TRBJ2-3	TRBV29-1	CSVEAKGADTQYF
NA	16	TRBJ2-7	TRBV6-2/TRBV6-3	CASTKIYGGASYEQYF
NA	17	TRBJ1-5	TRBV6-1	CASRRRGQGDSNQPQHF
NA	19	TRBJ2-6	TRBV27	CASRKTRGLAGAGANVLTF
NA	15	TRBJ2-7	TRBV11-1	CASSFSGRGTYEQYF
NA	15	TRBJ1-4	TRBV5-1	CASSFSGRQNEKLFF
NA	14	TRBJ1-4	TRBV5-1	CASSLSDPNEKPFF
NA	12	TRBJ1-6	TRBV6-1	CASSAGQGRHHF
NA	17	NA	TRBV27	CASTRGLAGNEDYEQYF
NA	15	TRBJ2-1	TRBV6-2/TRBV6-3	CASSYRTSEYNEQFF